A single sample gave rise to the 25 T cell receptor beta chains below, sequenced in a study of blood T cell repertoires in COVID-19. TCRdb keeps only in-frame clones here, not all; method: immunoSEQ multiplex PCR. The table lists some 320,000 clones, roughly 85% of them singletons. Sequenced input: peripheral blood. These receptors were obtained from a human donor in a cohort sampled during active COVID-19.

The rearrangement joins TRBV9 to TRBJ1-1; 8 nucleotides match TRBD1. Germline CDR1 and CDR2: SGDLS and YYNGEE. V lost 0 bases and J lost 11; bases outside the gene matches: 9. The CDR3 is 14 residues long. In DNA, the CDR3 is TGTGCCAGCAGCGTAGGAGGTTTGGGACAGGCTGCTTTCTTT. Its translation is CASSVGGLGQAAFF.

The chain couples TRBV6-1 to TRBJ2-5; D remains unclear. This CDR3 is built from 14 residues. Germline assignment: CDR1 MNHNS and CDR2 SASEGT. Trimming cost V 0 bases and J 0 bases, with 5 bases left between them. Here the CDR3 DNA reads TGTGCCAGCAGTGAAGCCCGGTACCAAGAGACCCAGTACTTC. Translated, it gives CASSEARYQETQYF.

This clone has just one count. The V call is TRBV5-1, the J call TRBJ1-5, with D maybe TRBD1 (5 bases). The CDR3 totals 14 residues. V shed 4 bases and J shed 9 bases, with 17 bases lying between them. Germline lookup yields CDR1 SGHRS and CDR2 YFSETQ. CDR3 DNA sequence: TGCGCCAGCAGCATCGCCGGGGGGAGGGGGCCCCAGCATTTT. It is translated as CASSIAGGRGPQHF.

The rearrangement links TRBV2 to TRBJ1-4; D is possibly TRBD1 (6 bases). Germline CDR1 reads SNHLY; CDR2 reads FYNNEI. This CDR3 spans 14 amino acids. V gave up 7 bases and J gave up 0 bases, with 9 bases separating them. In DNA, the CDR3 is TGTGCCAGCAAAGGGACATCAACTAATGAAAAACTGTTTTTT. It translates to CASKGTSTNEKLFF.

This chain links TRBV24-1 with TRBJ1-3; D is uncertain. Deletions cut 5 bases from V and 7 bases from J, with 23 bases between. This CDR3 spans 17 amino acids. Germline V gene lookup returns CDR1 KGHDR and CDR2 SFDVKD. This CDR3 reads CATSALRGRRPRNTIYF. CDR3 nucleotides: TGTGCCACCAGTGCCCTGCGAGGAAGAAGGCCACGCAACACCATATATTTT.

The chain has TRBV6-5 and TRBJ2-7; D uncertain. Per germline, CDR1 MNHEY and CDR2 SVGAGI. V was trimmed by 7 bases and J by 2 bases, leaving 18 bases between them. The CDR3 contains 15 residues. In DNA, the CDR3 is TGTGCCAGCAATTGGGTCCTGAACACTACCTACGAGCAGTACTTC. It codes for CASNWVLNTTYEQYF.

The chain recombines TRBV4-2 with TRBJ2-1; 10 bases map to TRBD2. CDR1 is LGHNA, CDR2 YNFKEQ, per germline. The CDR3 is 17 amino acids. V trimming: 3 bases; J trimming: 4 bases; junction bases outside the gene matches: 9. CDR3 sequence (DNA): TGTGCCAGCAGCCAGGGCGGTAGCGGGGGGAGTTACAATGAGCAGTTCTTC. Translation: CASSQGGSGGSYNEQFF.

The rearrangement links TRBV6-5 to TRBJ1-3, with 7 bases fitting TRBD1. The CDR3 consists of 15 residues. V lost 3 bases, J lost 2 bases, and 4 bases stayed unmatched. Per the germline V gene, CDR1 is MNHEY and CDR2 is SVGAGI. The CDR3 bases are TGTGCCAGCAGTTATCTGGGACAGCCTGGAAACACCATATATTTT. Its protein product is CASSYLGQPGNTIYF.

The gene calls are TRBV5-1 and TRBJ2-2; D gene uncertain. Germline CDR1 is SGHRS and CDR2 is YFSETQ. This CDR3 has 14 residues. Trimming shortened V by 0 bases and J by 5 bases, and 8 bases separated the two germline ends. The CDR3 is CASSLGQATGELFF. CDR3 bases: TGCGCCAGCAGCTTGGGGCAGGCAACCGGGGAGCTGTTTTTT. Variable domain in full (rest from reference TRBV5-1 and TRBJ2-2): KAGVTQTPRYLIKTRGQQVTLSCSPISGHRSVSWYQQTPGQGLQFLFEYFSETQRNKGNFPGRFSGRQFSNSRSEMNVSTLELGDSALYLCASSLGQATGELFFGEGSRLTVL.

This chain links TRBV5-1 with TRBJ1-2; TRBD1 matches at 7 bases. Germline V gives CDR1 SGHRS, CDR2 YFSETQ. With V trimmed by 4 bases and J by 4 bases, 7 bases remained unmatched. CDR3 length: 14 residues. This chain's CDR3 is CASSGVQGSYGYTF. In DNA form, the CDR3 reads TGCGCCAGCAGCGGAGTACAGGGGAGCTATGGCTACACCTTC.

This chain connects TRBV12-5 to TRBJ1-3; D not certain. V lost 4 bases to trimming and J lost 0 bases, with 4 bases between them. This CDR3 comprises 13 residues. The V gene's germline CDR1 is LGHNT and CDR2 FRNRAP. DNA of the CDR3: TGTGCTAGTGGTTATAACTCTGGAAACACCATATATTTT. Translating gives CASGYNSGNTIYF.

This chain uses TRBV24-1 with TRBJ2-2; possibly TRBD2 for D (5 bases). The ends were cut back, 5 bases at V and 3 bases at J, with 18 bases in the middle. The CDR3 contains 17 residues. Germline V gives CDR1 KGHDR, CDR2 SFDVKD. The CDR3 DNA follows: TGTGCCACCAGTGTCCTGAGGGCCGGATGGGACACCGGGGAGCTGTTTTTT. Translating it yields CATSVLRAGWDTGELFF.

This clone was seen just once. The sample contains more than one DNA sequence encoding this CDR3. The chain employs TRBV2 and TRBJ1-3; D remains ambiguous. CDR1 is SNHLY and CDR2 is FYNNEI in the germline V gene. With 2 bases removed from V and 0 bases from J, the gap between germline ends came to 8 bases. CDR3 length: 15 residues. CDR3 DNA sequence: TGTGCCAGCAGTGAACTTGGTAGCTCTGGAAACACCATATATTTT. Translated: CASSELGSSGNTIYF.

This clone was seen only once. The rearrangement links TRBV5-1 to TRBJ1-1; 9 nucleotides agree with TRBD1. Germline CDR1 SGHRS, CDR2 YFSETQ. This CDR3 is 16 amino acids long. V shed 4 bases, J shed 5 bases, and the junction held 12 bases outside the gene matches. In DNA form, the CDR3 reads TGCGCCAGCAGCGCGCTTTCCGGGACAGGGACGACTGAAGCTTTCTTT. Translating it yields CASSALSGTGTTEAFF.

The V gene is TRBV10-3, the J gene TRBJ2-6, with a tentative D call TRBD1 (5 bases). The germline gives CDR1 ENHRY, CDR2 SYGVKD. This CDR3 has 16 residues. The germline V and J ends were trimmed by 10 bases and 2 bases, with 18 bases remaining between them. The CDR3 loop is CATHSPGIPGANVLTF. DNA of the CDR3: TGTGCCACGCACTCTCCAGGGATCCCTGGGGCCAACGTCCTGACTTTC.

The chain employs TRBV19 and TRBJ1-6, with a possible D match to TRBD1 (6 bases). The CDR3 loop spans 11 amino acids. The ends were cut back, 4 bases at V and 14 bases at J, with 9 bases in the middle. CDR1 is LNHDA, CDR2 SQIVND, per germline (reference sequence). In DNA, the CDR3 is TGTGCCAGTAGTACTCGACAGGCCCTCCACTTT. It specifies CASSTRQALHF.

V usage is TRBV11-2 and J usage is TRBJ2-2; the D gene is possibly TRBD1 (6 bases). CDR1 and CDR2 (germline): SGHAT, FQNNGV. Trimming shortened V by 4 bases and J by 7 bases, and 13 bases separated the two germline ends. There are 14 residues in the CDR3. The CDR3 region is CASSSLQGHGELFF. The CDR3, as DNA: TGTGCCAGCAGCTCTCTACAGGGACACGGGGAGCTGTTTTTT.

The chain uses TRBV18 and TRBJ1-3, with 9 nucleotides matching TRBD1. Per the germline V gene, CDR1 is KGHSH and CDR2 is LQKENI. The V gene end was trimmed by 8 bases and the J gene end by 0 bases; junction bases not matched to a gene: 8. There are 16 residues in the CDR3. For the CDR3, the DNA is TGTGCCAGCGCCCGGGACAGGGTCTTCTCTGGAAACACCATATATTTT. This sequence encodes CASARDRVFSGNTIYF.

The chain has TRBV3-1 (or the pseudogene TRBV3-2) and TRBJ1-4; TRBD1 aligns across 7 bases. The germline V gene has CDR1 LGHDT and CDR2 YNNKEL (reference sequence). Losses at the gene ends were 2 bases for V and 8 bases for J; bases not matched to a gene: 11. This CDR3 spans 16 amino acids. The CDR3 protein is CASSQSNDRAFEKLFF. The CDR3 nucleotides are TGTGCCAGCAGCCAATCTAATGACAGGGCTTTCGAAAAACTGTTTTTT.

Only one count was recorded for this clone. The same CDR3 can be traced to other DNA sequences in this sample. J is TRBJ1-6 and V is TRBV9; unclear D gene. From germline, CDR1 is SGDLS and CDR2 YYNGEE. Trimming removed 3 bases at V and 0 bases at J, with 7 bases between. CDR3 length: 15 amino acids. The CDR3, as DNA: TGTGCCAGCAGCGGTGGTAGCTCCTATAATTCACCCCTCCACTTT. Translated: CASSGGSSYNSPLHF.

This clone came up once. The V and J genes are TRBV29-1 and TRBJ2-1, with 10 positions matching TRBD1. The CDR3 contains 14 residues. The V segment lost 4 bases and the J segment 3 bases; nucleotides outside the gene matches: 3. Germline CDR1 SQVTM, CDR2 ANQGSEA. As DNA, the CDR3 is TGCAGCGTTGTAGGGACAGGGGACTACAATGAGCAGTTCTTC. Translating it yields CSVVGTGDYNEQFF.

The J gene is TRBJ1-1, the V gene TRBV5-4; D might be TRBD1 (6 bases). V was clipped by 0 bases and J by 5 bases, with 8 bases between them. CDR3 length equals 13 residues. Germline CDR1 and CDR2: SGHNT and YYREEE (reference sequence). The CDR3 region has the DNA TGTGCCAGCAGCTTGGACAGGGTAACTGAAGCTTTCTTT. Encoded protein: CASSLDRVTEAFF.

The chain joins TRBV7-3 to TRBJ1-1; possibly TRBD1 for D (6 bases). Germline V gene sequence: CDR1 SGHTA, CDR2 FQGTGA. V gave up 5 bases and J gave up 2 bases, with 12 bases separating them. CDR3 length: 14 amino acids. The CDR3, as DNA: TGTGCCAGCAGCCCTCAACAGGGCAACACTGAAGCTTTCTTT. Residues: CASSPQQGNTEAFF.

The chain combines TRBV7-9 with TRBJ2-1; 10 bases are shared with TRBD1. Germline assignment: CDR1 SEHNR and CDR2 FQNEAQ (reference sequence). V shed 5 bases, J shed 3 bases, and the junction held 7 bases outside the gene matches. CDR3 size: 16 residues. CDR3 nucleotide sequence: TGTGCCAGCAGCCCATCCGGGACAGGGGACTACAATGAGCAGTTCTTC. It yields the protein CASSPSGTGDYNEQFF.

The chain joins TRBV5-6 to TRBJ2-2; possibly TRBD1 for D (5 bases). The CDR3 is 12 amino acids. Germline CDR1 is SGHDT and CDR2 is YYEEEE. Between the trimmed V and J ends, which lost 2 bases and 6 bases, there was a span of 5 bases. The CDR3 loop reads CASSFRAGELFF. In nucleotides, the CDR3 is TGTGCCAGCAGCTTCAGGGCCGGGGAGCTGTTTTTT.